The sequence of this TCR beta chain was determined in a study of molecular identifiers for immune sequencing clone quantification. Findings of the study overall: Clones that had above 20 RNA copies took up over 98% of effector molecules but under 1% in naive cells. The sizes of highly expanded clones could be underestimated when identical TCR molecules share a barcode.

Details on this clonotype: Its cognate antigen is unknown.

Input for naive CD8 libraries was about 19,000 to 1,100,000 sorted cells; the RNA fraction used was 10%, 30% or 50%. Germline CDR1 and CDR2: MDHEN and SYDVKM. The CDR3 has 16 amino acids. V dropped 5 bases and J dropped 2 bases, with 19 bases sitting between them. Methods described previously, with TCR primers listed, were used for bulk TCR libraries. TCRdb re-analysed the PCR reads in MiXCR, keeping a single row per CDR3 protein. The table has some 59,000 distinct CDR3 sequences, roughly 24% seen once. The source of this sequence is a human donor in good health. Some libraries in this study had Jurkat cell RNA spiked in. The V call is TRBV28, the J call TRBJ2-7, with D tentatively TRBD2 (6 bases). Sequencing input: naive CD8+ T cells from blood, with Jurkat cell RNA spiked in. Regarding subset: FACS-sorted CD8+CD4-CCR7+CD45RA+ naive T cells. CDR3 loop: CASSPQVGGMTYEQYF. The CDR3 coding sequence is TGTGCCAGCAGTCCACAGGTTGGGGGGATGACCTACGAGCAGTACTTC.